This T cell receptor beta chain was documented in a study of long-term antiretroviral therapy in people with HIV. Germline CDR1 and CDR2: SGHRS and YFSETQ. Trimming cost V 2 bases and J 5 bases; bases outside gene matches: 2. This CDR3 is built from 13 residues. The immunoSEQ assay was v3.0, run at survey level. Here immunoSEQ multiplex PCR was the method, and the copy in TCRdb shows in-frame clones only, minus some. The table has 30,000 to 40,000 clones, over 90% seen once; the top ten hold 3.6%. On this clone: Its antigen is not identified.

Study-level points and caveats: All time points showed a repertoire dominated by clones expanded before ART. Spans of CDR3 length were tighter for HIV repertoires than for controls.

Participants with HIV, all of them, were treated in the United States. The receptor was isolated from a woman between 50 and 59 years old with HIV. The gene calls are TRBV5-1 and TRBJ2-7; 9 bases fit TRBD2. The sequenced sample was unsorted PBMCs, obtained 4.1 years after starting antiretroviral therapy. DNA of the CDR3: TGCGCCAGCAGCTTTAGGACTAGCGACGAGCAGTACTTC. Protein sequence: CASSFRTSDEQYF.